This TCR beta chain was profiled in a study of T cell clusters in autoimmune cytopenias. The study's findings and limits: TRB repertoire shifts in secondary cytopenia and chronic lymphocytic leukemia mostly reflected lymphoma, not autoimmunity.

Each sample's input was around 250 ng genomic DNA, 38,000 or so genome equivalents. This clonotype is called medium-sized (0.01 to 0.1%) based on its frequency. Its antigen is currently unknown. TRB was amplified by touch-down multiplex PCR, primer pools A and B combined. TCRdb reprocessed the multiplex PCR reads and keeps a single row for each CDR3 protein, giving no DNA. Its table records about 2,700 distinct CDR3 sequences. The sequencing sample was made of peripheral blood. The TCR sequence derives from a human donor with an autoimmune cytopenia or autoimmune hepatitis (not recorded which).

The CDR3 here is CASTIRGVYTF. This chain connects TRBV6-5 to TRBJ1-2. The CDR3 consists of 11 residues. CDR1 and CDR2 (germline): MNHEY, SVGAGI.